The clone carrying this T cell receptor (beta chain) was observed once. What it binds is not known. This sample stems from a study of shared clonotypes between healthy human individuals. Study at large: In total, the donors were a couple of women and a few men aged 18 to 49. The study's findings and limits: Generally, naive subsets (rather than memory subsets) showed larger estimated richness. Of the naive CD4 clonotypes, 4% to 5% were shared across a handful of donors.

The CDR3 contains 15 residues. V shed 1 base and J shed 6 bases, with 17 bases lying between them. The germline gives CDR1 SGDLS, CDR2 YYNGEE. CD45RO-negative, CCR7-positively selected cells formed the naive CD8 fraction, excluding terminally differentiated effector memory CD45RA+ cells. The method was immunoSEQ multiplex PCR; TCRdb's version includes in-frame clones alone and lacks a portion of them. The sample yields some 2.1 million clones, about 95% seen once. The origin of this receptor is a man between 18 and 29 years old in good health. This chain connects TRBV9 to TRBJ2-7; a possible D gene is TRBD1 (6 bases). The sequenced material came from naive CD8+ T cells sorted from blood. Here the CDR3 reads CASSVHGDNLSEQYF. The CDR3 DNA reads TGTGCCAGCAGCGTACACGGGGACAACTTGTCCGAGCAGTACTTC. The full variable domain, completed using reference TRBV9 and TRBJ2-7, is DSGVTQTPKHLITATGQRVTLRCSPRSGDLSVYWYQQSLDQGLQFLIQYYNGEERAKGNILERFSAQQFPDLHSELNLSSLELGDSALYFCASSVHGDNLSEQYFGPGTRLTVT.